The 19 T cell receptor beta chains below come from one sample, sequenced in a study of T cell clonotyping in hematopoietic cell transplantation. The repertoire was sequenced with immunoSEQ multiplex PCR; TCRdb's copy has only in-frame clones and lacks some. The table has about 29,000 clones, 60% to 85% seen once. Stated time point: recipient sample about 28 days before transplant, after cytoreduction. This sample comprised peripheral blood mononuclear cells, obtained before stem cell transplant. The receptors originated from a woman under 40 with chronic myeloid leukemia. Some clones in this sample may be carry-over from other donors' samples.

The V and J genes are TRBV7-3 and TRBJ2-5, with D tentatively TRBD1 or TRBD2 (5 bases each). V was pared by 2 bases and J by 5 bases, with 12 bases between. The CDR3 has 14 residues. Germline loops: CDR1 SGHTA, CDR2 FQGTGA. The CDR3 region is CASSLSGRGETQYF. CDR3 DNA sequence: TGTGCCAGCAGCTTATCAGGGAGAGGGGAGACCCAGTACTTC.

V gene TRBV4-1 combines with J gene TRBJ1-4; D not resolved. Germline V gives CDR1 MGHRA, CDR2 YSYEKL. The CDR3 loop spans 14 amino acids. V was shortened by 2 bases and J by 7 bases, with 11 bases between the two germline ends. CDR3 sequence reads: CASSQQGWGEKLFF. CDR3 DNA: TGCGCCAGCAGCCAACAAGGGTGGGGTGAAAAACTGTTTTTT.

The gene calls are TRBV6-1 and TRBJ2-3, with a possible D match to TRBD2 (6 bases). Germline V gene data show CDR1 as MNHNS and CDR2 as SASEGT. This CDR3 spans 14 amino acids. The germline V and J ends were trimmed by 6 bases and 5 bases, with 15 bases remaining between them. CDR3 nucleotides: TGTGCCAGCAGCCTCCGGGGGACCGGAGATACGCAGTATTTT. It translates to CASSLRGTGDTQYF.

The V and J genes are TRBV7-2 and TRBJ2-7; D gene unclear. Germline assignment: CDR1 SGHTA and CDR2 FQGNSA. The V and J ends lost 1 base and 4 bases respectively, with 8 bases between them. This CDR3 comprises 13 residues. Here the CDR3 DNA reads TGTGCCAGCAGCTTAGGCACAGAATACGAGCAGTACTTC. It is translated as CASSLGTEYEQYF.

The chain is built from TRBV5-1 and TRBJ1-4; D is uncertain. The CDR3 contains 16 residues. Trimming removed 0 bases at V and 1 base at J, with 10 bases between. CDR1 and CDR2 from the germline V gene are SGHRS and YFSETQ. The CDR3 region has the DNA TGCGCCAGCAGCTTGGTCGGGAAGAAAACTAATGAAAAACTGTTTTTT. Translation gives CASSLVGKKTNEKLFF.

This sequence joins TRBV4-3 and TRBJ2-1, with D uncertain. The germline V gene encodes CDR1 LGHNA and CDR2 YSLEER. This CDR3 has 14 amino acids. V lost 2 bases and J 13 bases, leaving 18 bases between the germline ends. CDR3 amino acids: CASSQSPESPVQFF. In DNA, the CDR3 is TGCGCCAGCAGCCAATCACCAGAATCCCCTGTTCAGTTCTTC.

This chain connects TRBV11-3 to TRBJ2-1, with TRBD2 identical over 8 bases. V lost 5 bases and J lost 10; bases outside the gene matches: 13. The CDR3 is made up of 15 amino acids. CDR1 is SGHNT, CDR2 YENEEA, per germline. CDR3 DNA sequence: TGTGCCAGCAGCCAGGGACTAGATATGGCATCCGAGCAGTTCTTC. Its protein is CASSQGLDMASEQFF.

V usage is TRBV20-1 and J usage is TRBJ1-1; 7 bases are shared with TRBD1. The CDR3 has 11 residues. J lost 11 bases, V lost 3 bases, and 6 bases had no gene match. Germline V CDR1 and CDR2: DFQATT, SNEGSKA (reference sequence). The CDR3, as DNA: TGCAGTGCTAGCCCAGGGGGGGCGGCTTTCTTT. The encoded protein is CSASPGGAAFF.

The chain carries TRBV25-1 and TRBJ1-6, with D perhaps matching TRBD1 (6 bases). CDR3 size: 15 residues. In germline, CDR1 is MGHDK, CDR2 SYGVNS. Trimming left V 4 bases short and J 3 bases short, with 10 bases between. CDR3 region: CASSVQDSYNSPLHF. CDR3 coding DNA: TGTGCCAGCAGTGTTCAGGACAGCTATAATTCACCCCTCCACTTT.

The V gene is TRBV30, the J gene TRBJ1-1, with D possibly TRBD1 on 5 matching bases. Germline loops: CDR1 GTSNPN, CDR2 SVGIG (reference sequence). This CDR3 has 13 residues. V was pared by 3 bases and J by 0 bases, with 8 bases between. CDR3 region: CAWSRQMNTEAFF. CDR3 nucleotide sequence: TGTGCCTGGAGCAGACAGATGAACACTGAAGCTTTCTTT.

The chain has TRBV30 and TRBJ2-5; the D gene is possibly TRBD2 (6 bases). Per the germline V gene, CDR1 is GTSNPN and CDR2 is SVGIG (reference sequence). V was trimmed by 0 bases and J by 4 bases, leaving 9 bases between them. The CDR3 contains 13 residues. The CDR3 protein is CAWSVLGGETQYF. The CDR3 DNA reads TGTGCCTGGAGTGTATTGGGAGGAGAGACCCAGTACTTC. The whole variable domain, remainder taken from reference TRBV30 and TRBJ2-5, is SQTIHQWPATLVQPVGSPLSLECTVEGTSNPNLYWYRQAAGRGLQLLFYSVGIGQISSEVPQNLSASRPQDRQFILSSKKLLLSDSGFYLCAWSVLGGETQYFGPGTRLLVL.

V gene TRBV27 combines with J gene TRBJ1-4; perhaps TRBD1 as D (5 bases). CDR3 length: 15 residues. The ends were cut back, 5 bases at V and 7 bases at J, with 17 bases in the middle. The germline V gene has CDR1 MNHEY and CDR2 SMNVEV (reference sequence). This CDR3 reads CASSPLVGAAEKLFF. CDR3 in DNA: TGTGCCAGCAGTCCTCTTGTTGGGGCTGCTGAAAAACTGTTTTTT.

The CDR3 sequence: CASSLPRASYEQYF. CDR3 sequence (DNA): TGTGCCAGCAGTTTACCGAGGGCTAGTTACGAGCAGTACTTC. V is TRBV27 and J is TRBJ2-7; D might be TRBD2 (5 bases). Germline-derived CDR1 and CDR2 are MNHEY and SMNVEV (reference sequence). The CDR3 totals 14 residues. The ends were cut back, 2 bases at V and 4 bases at J, with 12 bases in the middle.

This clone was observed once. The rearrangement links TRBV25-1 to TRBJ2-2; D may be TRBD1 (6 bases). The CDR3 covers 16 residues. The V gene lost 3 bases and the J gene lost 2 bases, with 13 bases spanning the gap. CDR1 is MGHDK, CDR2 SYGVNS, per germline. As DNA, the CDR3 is TGTGCCAGCAGTGATAGGGCAGGGGCAAACACCGGGGAGCTGTTTTTT. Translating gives CASSDRAGANTGELFF.

CDR3 coding DNA: TGTGCCAGCAGTACGGGGTTCAACGAGCAGTACTTC. Its translation is CASSTGFNEQYF. This sequence joins TRBV6-6 and TRBJ2-7, with a possible D match to TRBD2 (5 bases). Trimming removed 5 bases from V and 5 bases from J, with 10 bases in between. Germline-derived CDR1 and CDR2 are MNHNY and SVGAGI (reference sequence). The CDR3 is made up of 12 amino acids.

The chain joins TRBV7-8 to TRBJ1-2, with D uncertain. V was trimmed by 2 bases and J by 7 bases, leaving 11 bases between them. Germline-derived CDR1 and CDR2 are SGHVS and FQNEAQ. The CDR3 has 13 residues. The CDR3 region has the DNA TGTGCCAGCAGCTTATCAGGTCAGAGTGGCTACACCTTC. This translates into CASSLSGQSGYTF.

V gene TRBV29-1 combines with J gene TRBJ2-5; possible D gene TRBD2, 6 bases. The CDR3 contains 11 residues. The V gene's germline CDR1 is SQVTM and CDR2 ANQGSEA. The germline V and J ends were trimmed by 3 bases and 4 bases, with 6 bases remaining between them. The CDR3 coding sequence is TGCAGCGTTGAGGGGGGAGAGACCCAGTACTTC. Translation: CSVEGGETQYF.

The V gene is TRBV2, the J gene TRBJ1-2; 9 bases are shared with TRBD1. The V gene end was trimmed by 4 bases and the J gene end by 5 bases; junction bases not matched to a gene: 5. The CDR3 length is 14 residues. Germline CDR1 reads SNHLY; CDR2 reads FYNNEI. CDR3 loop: CASSGTGASYGYTF. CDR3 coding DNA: TGTGCCAGCAGTGGGACAGGGGCTTCATATGGCTACACCTTC.

The CDR3 DNA follows: TGTGCCATCAGTGAGTTGAAAGGAAACGAGCAGTACTTC. This encodes CAISELKGNEQYF. The chain recombines TRBV10-3 with TRBJ2-7; D unclear. Germline loops: CDR1 ENHRY, CDR2 SYGVKD. CDR3 length equals 13 residues. V was trimmed by 1 base and J by 5 bases, leaving 9 bases between them.